This TCR beta chain was profiled in a study of control samples from healthy donors and cancer patients. The CDR3 is 17 residues long. Assay used: immunoSEQ multiplex PCR; TCRdb lists only in-frame clones, some missing. The data hold 210,000 or so clones, with approximately 91% observed a single time. The sample comprised blood. This chain joins TRBV12-1 and TRBJ2-6; the D call TRBD2 from the table was never checked on the DNA. TRBV12-1 represents a pseudogene. This TCR was sampled from a young man in good health. CDR3 protein: CTSMRVRGSSGANVLTF. The CDR3 bases are TGTACCAGCATGAGGGTACGTGGGAGCTCTGGGGCCAACGTCCTGACTTTC.